The 11 T cell receptor beta chains below come from one sample, sequenced in a study of CD8 T cells in ankylosing spondylitis. Broader study findings: A motif of 8 or 9 highly homologous TCR beta variants was seen as apparently characteristic of ankylosing spondylitis blood.

Their antigens remain unidentified. TCRdb reanalysed the 5' RACE reads using MiXCR and keeps one entry per CDR3 protein. The sample shows a few hundred thousand distinct CDR3 sequences, around 24% of them seen only once. The material sequenced was blood, either unsorted or a sorted T cell fraction (not recorded which). The receptors come from a male donor with ankylosing spondylitis.

This clonotype was recorded a few times. The CDR3: CASSLMGISNEQFF. CDR3 in DNA: TGTGCCAGCAGCTTAATGGGGATAAGCAATGAGCAGTTCTTC. The gene calls are TRBV7-3 and TRBJ2-1; D remains ambiguous. CDR1 is SGHTA and CDR2 is FQGTGA in the germline V gene. The V gene lost 1 base and the J gene lost 6 bases, with 10 bases spanning the gap. This CDR3 region has 14 residues.

The table lists this clonotype with a few counts. The chain joins TRBV9 to TRBJ1-3; possibly TRBD1 for D (5 bases). The germline V and J ends were trimmed by 2 bases and 2 bases, with 11 bases remaining between them. CDR1 is SGDLS, CDR2 YYNGEE, per germline. The CDR3 has 15 residues. The chain's CDR3 is CASSVDTVPGNTIYF. CDR3 nucleotides: TGTGCCAGCAGCGTGGACACCGTTCCTGGAAACACCATATATTTT.

The V gene is TRBV10-3, the J gene TRBJ2-7; D call uncertain. With 1 base removed from V and 6 bases from J, the gap between germline ends came to 7 bases. The CDR3 spans 12 residues. The germline gives CDR1 ENHRY, CDR2 SYGVKD. As DNA, the CDR3 is TGTGCCATCAGTGAGTACGCCCTCGAGCAGTACTTC. Protein: CAISEYALEQYF.

This rearrangement joins TRBV5-5 to TRBJ1-5; possible D gene TRBD1, 6 bases. The germline V gene encodes CDR1 SGHKS and CDR2 YYEKEE (reference sequence). The V end lost 1 base, the J end lost 7 bases, and 12 bases lay between the germline ends. There are 14 residues in the CDR3. CDR3 nucleotides: TGTGCCAGCAGCTTGATCGGGGGGCAACAGCCCCAGCATTTT. Its protein is CASSLIGGQQPQHF.

This clonotype has a count of ten or more. The rearrangement joins TRBV5-1 to TRBJ2-7, with a possible D match to TRBD2 (6 bases). Germline CDR1 reads SGHRS; CDR2 reads YFSETQ. Trimming took 0 bases from V and 5 from J, leaving 15 bases between them. The length of the CDR3 is 15 residues. Here the CDR3 DNA reads TGCGCCAGCAGCTTGGATAGTGGGAGGACGGACGAGCAGTACTTC. Residues: CASSLDSGRTDEQYF.

The V call is TRBV5-1, the J call TRBJ2-7; no reliable D call. V was clipped by 4 bases and J by 4 bases, with 18 bases between them. Germline CDR1 SGHRS, CDR2 YFSETQ. The CDR3 is made up of 15 amino acids. In nucleotides, the CDR3 is TGCGCCAGCAGCACCGGAGCGACGGCGCAATACGAGCAGTACTTC. Residues: CASSTGATAQYEQYF. Together with reference TRBV5-1 and TRBJ2-7, the CDR3 gives the full variable domain: KAGVTQTPRYLIKTRGQQVTLSCSPISGHRSVSWYQQTPGQGLQFLFEYFSETQRNKGNFPGRFSGRQFSNSRSEMNVSTLELGDSALYLCASSTGATAQYEQYFGPGTRLTVT.

The V call is TRBV11-2, the J call TRBJ1-6; D not certain. This CDR3 has 14 residues. The V gene's germline CDR1 is SGHAT and CDR2 FQNNGV. Deletions cut 0 bases from V and 10 bases from J, with 10 bases between. CDR3 region: CASSLERVGSPLHF. The CDR3 region has the DNA TGTGCCAGCAGCTTAGAACGGGTGGGATCACCCCTCCACTTT.

The V and J genes are TRBV4-1 and TRBJ2-7; 8 bases match TRBD1. The V gene end was trimmed by 2 bases and the J gene end by 4 bases; junction bases not matched to a gene: 10. Germline CDR1 MGHRA, CDR2 YSYEKL. There are 16 residues in the CDR3. The CDR3 is CASSQPTIQGGYEQYF. CDR3 nucleotides: TGCGCCAGCAGCCAACCCACTATACAGGGGGGTTACGAGCAGTACTTC.

This clonotype appeared a few times. The chain joins TRBV6-2 or TRBV6-3 to TRBJ2-2; D not resolved. This CDR3 has 14 amino acids. Trimming took 7 bases from V and 0 from J, leaving 9 bases between them. Germline V gene data show CDR1 as MNHEY and CDR2 as SVGEGT. Here the CDR3 DNA reads TGTGCCAGCACAGACCCACCGAACACCGGGGAGCTGTTTTTT. Protein sequence: CASTDPPNTGELFF.

The chain employs TRBV29-1 and TRBJ2-7, with 7 bases fitting TRBD2. The V gene's germline CDR1 is SQVTM and CDR2 ANQGSEA. Losses at the gene ends were 5 bases for V and 3 bases for J; bases not matched to a gene: 4. The CDR3 sequence is 12 residues long. Here the CDR3 DNA reads TGCAGCGTTATAGGCGGGAGCTACGAGCAGTACTTC. This encodes CSVIGGSYEQYF.

This clonotype was observed a handful of times. The V gene is TRBV7-8, the J gene TRBJ2-2; 13 nucleotides line up with TRBD2. With V trimmed by 5 bases and J by 4 bases, 4 bases remained unmatched. This CDR3 comprises 16 residues. The germline V gene has CDR1 SGHVS and CDR2 FQNEAQ. This CDR3 reads CASSPRLAGGTGELFF. The CDR3 DNA is TGTGCCAGCAGCCCCCGACTAGCGGGAGGCACCGGGGAGCTGTTTTTT.